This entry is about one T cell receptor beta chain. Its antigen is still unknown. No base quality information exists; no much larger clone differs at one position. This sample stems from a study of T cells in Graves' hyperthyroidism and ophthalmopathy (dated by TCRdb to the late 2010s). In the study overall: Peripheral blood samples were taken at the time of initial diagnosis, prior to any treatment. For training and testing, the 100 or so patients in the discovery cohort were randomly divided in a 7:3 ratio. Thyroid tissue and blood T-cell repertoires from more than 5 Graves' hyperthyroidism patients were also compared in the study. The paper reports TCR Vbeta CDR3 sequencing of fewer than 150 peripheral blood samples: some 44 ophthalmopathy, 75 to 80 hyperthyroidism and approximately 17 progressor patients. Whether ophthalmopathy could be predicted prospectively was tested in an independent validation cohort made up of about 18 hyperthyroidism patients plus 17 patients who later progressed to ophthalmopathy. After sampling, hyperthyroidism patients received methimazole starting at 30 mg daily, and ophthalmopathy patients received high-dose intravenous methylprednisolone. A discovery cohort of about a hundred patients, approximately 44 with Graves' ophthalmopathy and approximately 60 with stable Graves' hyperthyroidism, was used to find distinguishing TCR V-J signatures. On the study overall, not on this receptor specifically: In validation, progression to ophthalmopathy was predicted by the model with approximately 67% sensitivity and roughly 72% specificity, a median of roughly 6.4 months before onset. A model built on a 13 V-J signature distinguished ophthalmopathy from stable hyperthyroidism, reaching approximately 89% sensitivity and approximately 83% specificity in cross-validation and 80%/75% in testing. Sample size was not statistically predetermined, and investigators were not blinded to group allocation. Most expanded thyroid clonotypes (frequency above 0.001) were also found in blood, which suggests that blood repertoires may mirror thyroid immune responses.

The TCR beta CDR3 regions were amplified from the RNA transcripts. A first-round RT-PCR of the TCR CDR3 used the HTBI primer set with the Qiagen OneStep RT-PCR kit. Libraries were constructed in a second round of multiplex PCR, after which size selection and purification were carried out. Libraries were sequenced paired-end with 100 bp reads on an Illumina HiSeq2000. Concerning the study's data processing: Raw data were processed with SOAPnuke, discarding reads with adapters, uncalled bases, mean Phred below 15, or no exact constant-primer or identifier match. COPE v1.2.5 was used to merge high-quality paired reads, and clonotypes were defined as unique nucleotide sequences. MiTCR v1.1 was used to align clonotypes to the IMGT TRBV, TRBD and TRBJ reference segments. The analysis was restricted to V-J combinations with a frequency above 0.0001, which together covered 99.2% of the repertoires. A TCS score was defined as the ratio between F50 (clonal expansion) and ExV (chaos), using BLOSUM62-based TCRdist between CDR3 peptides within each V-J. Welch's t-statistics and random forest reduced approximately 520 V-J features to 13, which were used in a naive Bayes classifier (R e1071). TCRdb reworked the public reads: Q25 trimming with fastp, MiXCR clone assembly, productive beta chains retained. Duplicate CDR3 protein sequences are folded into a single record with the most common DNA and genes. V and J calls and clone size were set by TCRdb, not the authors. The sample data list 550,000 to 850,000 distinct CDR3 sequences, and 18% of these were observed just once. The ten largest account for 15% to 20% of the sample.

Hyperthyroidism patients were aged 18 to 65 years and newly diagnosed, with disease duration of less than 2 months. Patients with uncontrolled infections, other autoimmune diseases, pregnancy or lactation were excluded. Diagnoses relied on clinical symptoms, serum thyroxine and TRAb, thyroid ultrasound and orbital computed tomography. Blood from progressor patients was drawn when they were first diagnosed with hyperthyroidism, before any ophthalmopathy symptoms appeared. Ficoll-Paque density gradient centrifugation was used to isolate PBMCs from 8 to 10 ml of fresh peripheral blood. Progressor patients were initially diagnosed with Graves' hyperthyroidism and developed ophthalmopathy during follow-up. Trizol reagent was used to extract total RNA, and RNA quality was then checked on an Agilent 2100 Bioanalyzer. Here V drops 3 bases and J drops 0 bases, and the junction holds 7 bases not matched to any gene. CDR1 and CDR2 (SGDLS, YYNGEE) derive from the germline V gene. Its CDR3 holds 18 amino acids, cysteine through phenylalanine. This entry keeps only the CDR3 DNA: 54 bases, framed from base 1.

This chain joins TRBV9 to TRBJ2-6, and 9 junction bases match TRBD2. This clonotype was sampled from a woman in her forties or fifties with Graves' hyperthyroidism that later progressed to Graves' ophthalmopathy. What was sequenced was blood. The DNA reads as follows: TGTGCCAGCAGCGCACGCGGGGGGGCCCTCTCTGGGGCCAACGTCCTGACTTTC. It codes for CASSARGGALSGANVLTF.